The rows below give T cell receptor beta chains drawn from one sample of a study of blood T cell repertoires in COVID-19. Clones were sequenced by immunoSEQ multiplex PCR, and TCRdb holds only the in-frame ones, with some missing. Among about 77,000 clones listed, more than 90% were seen once. Sequenced input: peripheral blood. The receptors shown here come from a woman older than 75 with active or convalescent COVID-19. CDR3s include the opening cysteine and the closing phenylalanine or tryptophan. The D gene is left open where the match is weak. Clone sizes are given selectively: once, few, many, or a class where the clone is expanded.

size,V,J,D,CDR3,DNA
.,TRBV2,TRBJ1-5,TRBD1,CASLLGTAYNQPQHF,TGTGCCAGTCTTCTTGGGACAGCCTATAATCAGCCCCAGCATTTT
.,TRBV19,TRBJ2-7,TRBD2,CASSIGGGGSYEQYF,TGTGCCAGTAGTATCGGCGGGGGTGGCTCCTACGAGCAGTACTTC
.,TRBV7-2,TRBJ2-7,TRBD1,CASSQAGGEQYF,TGTGCCAGCAGCCAAGCAGGGGGCGAGCAGTACTTC
.,TRBV20-1,TRBJ1-4,.,CSASSRVGEKLFF,TGCAGTGCTAGTTCCAGGGTCGGCGAAAAACTGTTTTTT
.,TRBV12-3/TRBV12-4,TRBJ1-1,.,CASSLARGRAGFF,TGTGCCAGCAGTTTAGCGCGGGGACGGGCGGGTTTCTTT
.,TRBV7-6,TRBJ2-1,.,CASSLAGEYNEQFF,TGTGCCAGCAGCTTAGCGGGCGAATACAATGAGCAGTTCTTC
.,TRBV24-1,TRBJ2-1,TRBD1,CATSDPTGGAYNEQFF,TGTGCCACCAGTGATCCAACAGGGGGCGCCTACAATGAGCAGTTCTTC
.,TRBV30,TRBJ2-3,TRBD2,CAWSALLKTSGEKYF,TGTGCCTGGAGTGCCCTATTAAAAACTAGCGGGGAGAAGTATTTT
.,TRBV19,TRBJ2-3,.,CASSIDLPDTQYF,TGTGCCAGTAGTATAGACCTCCCAGATACGCAGTATTTT
.,TRBV11-2,TRBJ2-1,TRBD2,CASSLVRGKQFF,TGTGCCAGCAGCTTAGTGCGGGGGAAGCAGTTCTTC
.,TRBV3-1/TRBV3-2,TRBJ1-4,.,CASSLGGVINEKLFF,TGTGCCAGCAGCCTAGGGGGGGTGATTAATGAAAAACTGTTTTTT
.,TRBV19,TRBJ1-2,.,CASSSQVYGYTF,TGTGCCAGTAGTTCGCAGGTCTATGGCTACACCTTC
.,TRBV19,TRBJ1-4,TRBD1,CASSALPGQGGEKLFF,TGTGCCAGTAGTGCCCTACCGGGACAGGGCGGTGAAAAACTGTTTTTT
.,TRBV6-2/TRBV6-3,TRBJ1-1,.,CASSYSDITEAFF,TGTGCCAGCAGTTACTCTGACATCACTGAAGCTTTCTTT
.,TRBV24-1,TRBJ2-7,TRBD1,CATSATTGTGGHEQYF,TGTGCCACCAGTGCCACCACGGGGACAGGGGGCCACGAGCAGTACTTC
few,TRBV1,TRBJ1-6,.,CTSSSRAGTANSPLHF,TGCACCAGCAGCTCACGTGCCGGGACAGCCAATTCACCCCTCCACTTT
.,TRBV3-1/TRBV3-2,TRBJ1-4,.,CASSQDSATNEKLFF,TGTGCCAGCAGCCAAGACAGTGCAACTAATGAAAAACTGTTTTTT
.,TRBV3-1/TRBV3-2,TRBJ1-3,TRBD1,CASSRYRGQRAGNTIYF,TGTGCCAGCAGCCGATACAGGGGGCAGAGAGCTGGAAACACCATATATTTT
.,TRBV12-3/TRBV12-4,TRBJ2-7,TRBD2,CASSLVSGGQYF,TGTGCCAGCAGTTTAGTGAGCGGGGGGCAGTACTTC
.,TRBV7-9,TRBJ1-2,.,CASLAEGGEGYTF,TGTGCCAGCCTTGCCGAGGGTGGCGAGGGCTACACCTTC
.,TRBV9,TRBJ1-4,TRBD1,CASSVGTGQIEKLFF,TGTGCCAGCAGCGTGGGGACAGGGCAAATTGAAAAACTGTTTTTT
.,TRBV9,TRBJ1-2,.,CASSPRQEDGYTF,TGTGCCAGCAGCCCCCGACAGGAGGATGGCTACACCTTC
once,TRBV18,TRBJ1-2,TRBD1,CASSLIDRDNGGYTF,TGTGCCAGCTCACTCATAGACAGGGATAACGGTGGCTACACCTTC
once,TRBV28,TRBJ2-7,.,CASSFPYGGRNYEQYF,TGTGCCAGCAGTTTTCCATACGGAGGTCGAAACTACGAGCAGTACTTC
.,TRBV1,TRBJ1-2,.,CTSSQDTGDNYGYTF,TGCACCAGCAGCCAAGATACAGGTGATAACTATGGCTACACCTTC
once,TRBV20-1,TRBJ1-4,TRBD1,CSASGTGGKVGTNEKLFF,TGCAGTGCTAGTGGGACAGGGGGTAAGGTAGGGACTAATGAAAAACTGTTTTTT
.,TRBV24-1,TRBJ1-4,.,CATSDPTRAGEKLFF,TGTGCCACCAGTGATCCCACCAGGGCAGGGGAAAAACTGTTTTTT
.,TRBV5-5,TRBJ2-5,TRBD1,CASSSHRGDTETQYF,TGTGCCAGCAGCTCCCACAGGGGGGACACGGAGACCCAGTACTTC
.,TRBV5-8,TRBJ2-2,TRBD1,CASSNDREPDTGELFF,TGTGCCAGCAGCAATGACAGGGAGCCGGACACCGGGGAGCTGTTTTTT
.,TRBV7-2,TRBJ2-3,TRBD2,CASRSGGIDTQYF,TGTGCCAGTCGTAGCGGGGGGATAGATACGCAGTATTTT
.,TRBV5-4,TRBJ1-1,.,CASSWGDFEAFF,TGTGCCAGCAGCTGGGGGGATTTTGAAGCTTTCTTT
.,TRBV7-2,TRBJ2-2,.,CASSPRRGLGGELFF,TGTGCCAGCAGCCCTAGGAGGGGGCTTGGCGGGGAGCTGTTTTTT
.,TRBV27,TRBJ2-7,TRBD1,CASSFRDSSGEQYF,TGTGCCAGCAGTTTCCGGGACAGTTCGGGGGAGCAGTACTTC
.,TRBV7-2,TRBJ2-3,TRBD2,CASSFGGGADTQYF,TGTGCCAGCAGCTTTGGCGGGGGGGCAGATACGCAGTATTTT
.,TRBV3-1/TRBV3-2,TRBJ2-7,TRBD2,CASSQVSSGGAQNYEQYF,TGTGCCAGCAGCCAAGTATCTAGCGGGGGGGCTCAAAACTACGAGCAGTACTTC
.,TRBV28,TRBJ2-5,.,CASSLTRGTVQETQYF,TGTGCCAGCAGTTTAACGCGCGGGACGGTGCAAGAGACCCAGTACTTC
.,TRBV7-9,TRBJ1-4,.,CASSGERYREKLFF,TGTGCCAGCAGCGGGGAGAGGTATCGCGAAAAACTGTTTTTT
.,TRBV5-8,TRBJ1-2,TRBD1,CASSPDRVSTF,TGTGCCAGCAGCCCGGACAGGGTGAGCACCTTC
.,TRBV6-5,TRBJ2-3,.,CASSGKSVSTDTQYF,TGTGCCAGCAGCGGTAAATCCGTAAGCACAGATACGCAGTATTTT
.,TRBV6-5,TRBJ1-2,TRBD1,CASGPTGANYGYTF,TGTGCCAGCGGTCCAACAGGGGCAAACTATGGCTACACCTTC
.,TRBV19,TRBJ1-5,TRBD1,CASSIGDRGIRQPQHF,TGTGCCAGTAGTATAGGGGACAGGGGTATACGTCAGCCCCAGCATTTT
.,TRBV4-1,TRBJ2-3,.,CASSQATDTQYF,TGCGCCAGCAGCCAAGCGACAGATACGCAGTATTTT
.,TRBV19,TRBJ1-4,.,CASSAEWYANEKLFF,TGTGCCAGTAGTGCGGAATGGTACGCTAATGAAAAACTGTTTTTT
.,TRBV5-4,TRBJ2-3,TRBD1,CASSFNQGADTQYF,TGTGCCAGCAGCTTCAACCAGGGGGCAGATACGCAGTATTTT
.,TRBV2,TRBJ2-7,TRBD1,CASRSDRGLEQYF,TGTGCCAGCAGGTCGGACAGGGGGCTCGAGCAGTACTTC
.,TRBV7-9,TRBJ2-2,TRBD1,CASSPGQPTGELFF,TGTGCCAGCAGCCCGGGACAGCCGACCGGGGAGCTGTTTTTT
once,TRBV9,TRBJ1-2,TRBD1,CASNQGGEGYGYTF,TGTGCCAGCAATCAAGGGGGCGAGGGCTATGGCTACACCTTC
.,TRBV7-6,TRBJ1-2,.,CASSPSSGSGEGYTF,TGTGCCAGCAGCCCCTCCTCAGGGTCAGGGGAAGGCTACACCTTC
.,TRBV7-2,TRBJ1-5,TRBD1,CASSLGQPVEPQHF,TGTGCCAGCAGCCTGGGACAGCCCGTAGAGCCCCAGCATTTT
.,TRBV27,TRBJ1-3,TRBD1,CASRRAGTGASPGNTIYF,TGTGCCAGCAGAAGAGCCGGGACAGGGGCGAGCCCTGGAAACACCATATATTTT
.,TRBV6-6,TRBJ1-1,TRBD1,CASSPPGQEGTEAFF,TGTGCCAGCAGTCCTCCGGGACAGGAGGGCACTGAAGCTTTCTTT
.,TRBV2,TRBJ1-4,.,CASSSSEKLFF,TGTGCCAGCAGTTCGAGCGAAAAACTGTTTTTT
.,TRBV2,TRBJ2-5,TRBD1,CARRVDRGRETQYF,TGTGCCAGGCGTGTGGACAGGGGGCGAGAGACCCAGTACTTC
.,TRBV2,TRBJ1-4,.,CASSESRRRTNEKLFF,TGTGCCAGCAGTGAATCGCGGCGTAGGACTAATGAAAAACTGTTTTTT
.,TRBV29-1,TRBJ1-5,.,CSGSWGPGQPQHF,TGCAGCGGCTCCTGGGGCCCCGGGCAGCCCCAGCATTTT
.,TRBV6-5,TRBJ1-1,.,CASSPRRGRDTEAFF,TGTGCCAGCAGTCCTCGAAGGGGCAGGGACACTGAAGCTTTCTTT
once,TRBV29-1,TRBJ1-4,.,CSVKSRGRVDEKLFF,TGCAGCGTGAAGTCTCGTGGCAGGGTGGATGAAAAACTGTTTTTT
.,TRBV5-8,TRBJ1-5,TRBD1,CASSPGQGAGNQPQHF,TGTGCCAGCAGCCCGGGGCAGGGGGCTGGCAATCAGCCCCAGCATTTT